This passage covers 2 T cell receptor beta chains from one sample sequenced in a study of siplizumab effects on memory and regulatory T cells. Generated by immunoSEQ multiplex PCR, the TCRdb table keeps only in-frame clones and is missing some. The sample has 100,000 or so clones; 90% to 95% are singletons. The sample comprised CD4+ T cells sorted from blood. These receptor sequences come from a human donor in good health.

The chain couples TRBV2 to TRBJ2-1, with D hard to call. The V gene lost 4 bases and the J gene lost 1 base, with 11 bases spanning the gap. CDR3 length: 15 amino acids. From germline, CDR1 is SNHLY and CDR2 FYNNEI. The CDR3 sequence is CASSVRAPSYNEQFF. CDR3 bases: TGTGCCAGCAGTGTCCGGGCACCGTCCTACAATGAGCAGTTCTTC. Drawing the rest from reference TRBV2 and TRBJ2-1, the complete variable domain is EPEVTQTPSHQVTQMGQEVILRCVPISNHLYFYWYRQILGQKVEFLVSFYNNEISEKSEIFDDQFSVERPDGSNFTLKIRSTKLEDSAMYFCASSVRAPSYNEQFFGPGTRLTVL.

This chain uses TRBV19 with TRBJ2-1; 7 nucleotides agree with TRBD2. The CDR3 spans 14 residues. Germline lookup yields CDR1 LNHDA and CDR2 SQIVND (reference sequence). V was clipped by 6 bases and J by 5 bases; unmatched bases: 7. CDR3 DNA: TGTGCCAGTAGCGGACTAGGGCAAAACAATGAGCAGTTCTTC. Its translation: CASSGLGQNNEQFF.